The sample holds many counts of the clone carrying this T cell receptor (beta chain). As yet, its antigen is unknown. RNA transcripts provided the source from which TCR beta CDR3 regions were amplified. A set of HTBI primers served as the primers for a first-round RT-PCR of the TCR CDR3. TCRdb fed the multiplex PCR reads into MiXCR, producing one record per CDR3 protein. The sample contains approximately 600,000 distinct CDR3 sequences, around 15% of which appear only once. This entry comes from a study of T cells in Graves' hyperthyroidism and ophthalmopathy. General study points: Ophthalmopathy was identified by the model a median approximately 6.9 months ahead of onset. In the analysis, a 13 V-J model separated ophthalmopathy from stable hyperthyroidism.

Researchers barred patients who had uncontrolled infection, other autoimmune disease, pregnancy or lactation. Clinical symptoms, serum thyroxine and TRAb, thyroid ultrasound and orbital computed tomography were used for the diagnoses. The specimen was blood. The source of this sequence is a woman aged 40-49 years with Graves' ophthalmopathy.

The CDR3 DNA sequence: TGTGCCAGCAGCTTCGGACAGGGCGTAAACACCGGGGAGCTGTTTTTT. Translation gives CASSFGQGVNTGELFF. V usage is TRBV7-3 and J usage is TRBJ2-2; 8 bases are a match to TRBD1. Germline CDR1 and CDR2: SGHTA and FQGTGA. V dropped 3 bases and J dropped 2; count of bases not matched to a gene: 5. The CDR3 spans 16 residues.